This T cell receptor beta chain was captured by sequencing in a study of blood T cell repertoires in COVID-19 (dated by TCRdb to the early 2020s). Describing the broader study: The collaborator samples originated in the United States, Italy and Spain and spanned the acute and convalescent phases of COVID-19. The prospective study material was composed of cDNA or gDNA derived from T cells, B-cell-depleted T cells, or PBMCs. The dataset comprised deeply sampled blood TCRbeta repertoires from subjects exposed to, actively infected with, or recovered from COVID-19. The repertoires were released in a freely available public database meant as a resource for research on the immune response to SARS-CoV-2. The samples were drawn from two sources: the first 160 participants of the ongoing ImmuneRACE study, and fewer than 1,500 subjects contributed by 6 global collaborators. A de-identified subject ID, COVID-19 status, age in years and sex were almost always included in the sample metadata. HLA class I and class II types, where available, came from metadata supplied by the sample provider rather than from assay-based typing. The paper's findings and limits, for the study overall: How much clinical and demographic metadata was included differed by source and by participant, and the metadata was provided uncurated.

Whole blood was collected in K2EDTA tubes by collaborating institutions according to the institutions' own protocols. For TCRbeta analysis, collaborators shipped samples as frozen whole blood, isolated PBMCs, or DNA extracted from either of those sample types. Sequences MGHRA (CDR1) and YSYEKL (CDR2) are obtained from the germline V gene. The CDR3 starts with the cysteine, ends with the phenylalanine, and has 15 residues. The CDR3 DNA has 45 bases and is translated from base 1. V and J lose 0 bases and 4 bases, and a span of 12 bases separates them. With regard to this clone: No antigen is known for it. Per-nucleotide qualities are absent, and no much larger clonotype sits a single base away.

The immunoSEQ Assay, a bias-controlled multiplex PCR, was used to amplify TCRbeta CDR3 regions from genomic DNA. On the study's bioinformatics: The number of nucleated cells in each sample was estimated by amplification of reference gene primers within the assay. To quantify the absolute abundance of each unique TCRbeta CDR3 rearrangement, sequence reads were collapsed and filtered. For each sample, productive Simpson clonality was calculated as the square root of Simpson's diversity index across productive rearrangements. What TCRdb holds here is the immuneACCESS table cut down to in-frame rearrangements. Part of the clones is not present; checked against another copy, under half of the missing clones reflect an unresolved V gene, and the others are unexplained. That table gives V, J and clone size, and the DNA gave D and trimming. The sample profile shows around 130,000 clones; less than 85% of them were found once. The ten largest clones capture about a sixth of the sample.

Sequencing input: peripheral blood. The origin of this receptor is a woman aged 80 or older with acute or convalescent COVID-19. The receptor chain draws on TRBV4-1 and TRBJ1-2, with the D segment identity uncertain. At the DNA level, the sequence is TGCGCCAGCAGCCAAGAAGAGGTGGGAGGCTATGGCTACACCTTC. This yields the protein CASSQEEVGGYGYTF.